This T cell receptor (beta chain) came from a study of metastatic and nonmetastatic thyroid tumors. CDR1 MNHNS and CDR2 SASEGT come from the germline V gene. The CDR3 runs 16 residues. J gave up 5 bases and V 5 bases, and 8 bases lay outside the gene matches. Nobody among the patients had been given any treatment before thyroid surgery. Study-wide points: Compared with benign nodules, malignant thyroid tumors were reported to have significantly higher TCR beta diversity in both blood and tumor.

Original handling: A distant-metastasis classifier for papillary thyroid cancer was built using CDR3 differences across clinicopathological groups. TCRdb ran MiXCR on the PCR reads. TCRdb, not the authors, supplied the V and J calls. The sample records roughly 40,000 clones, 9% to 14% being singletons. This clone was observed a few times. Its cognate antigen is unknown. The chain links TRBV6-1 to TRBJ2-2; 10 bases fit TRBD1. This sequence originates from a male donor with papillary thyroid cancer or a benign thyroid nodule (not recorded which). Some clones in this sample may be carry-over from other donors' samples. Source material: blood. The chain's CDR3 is CASSPTGTGETGELFF. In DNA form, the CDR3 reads TGTGCCAGCAGTCCTACCGGGACAGGGGAGACCGGGGAGCTGTTTTTT.